This TCR beta chain emerged from a study of blood T cell repertoires in COVID-19. The overall study: Spain, Italy and the United States supplied samples that represented acute and convalescent COVID-19. T cells, B-cell-depleted T cells, or PBMCs provided the cDNA or gDNA that served as material.

In the study's own analysis: Counts of nucleated cells, estimated from reference gene primer amplification, were obtained. Generated by immunoSEQ multiplex PCR, the TCRdb table keeps only in-frame clones and is missing some. V, J and clone size were drawn from that table, and D and trimming were deduced from the DNA. The sample includes some 460,000 clones, 80% to 90% seen only once; the top ten take 4% to 5.5%. This clone was counted a single time. V was pared by 6 bases and J by 8 bases, with 8 bases between. The CDR3 is 11 residues long. The clonotype comes from a woman aged 25 to 39 with acute or convalescent COVID-19. The sequenced sample was peripheral blood. V usage is TRBV12-3 or TRBV12-4 and J usage is TRBJ2-1; D unresolved. The CDR3 region is CASRTDDEQFF. DNA for the CDR3: TGTGCCAGCAGGACTGACGATGAGCAGTTCTTC.